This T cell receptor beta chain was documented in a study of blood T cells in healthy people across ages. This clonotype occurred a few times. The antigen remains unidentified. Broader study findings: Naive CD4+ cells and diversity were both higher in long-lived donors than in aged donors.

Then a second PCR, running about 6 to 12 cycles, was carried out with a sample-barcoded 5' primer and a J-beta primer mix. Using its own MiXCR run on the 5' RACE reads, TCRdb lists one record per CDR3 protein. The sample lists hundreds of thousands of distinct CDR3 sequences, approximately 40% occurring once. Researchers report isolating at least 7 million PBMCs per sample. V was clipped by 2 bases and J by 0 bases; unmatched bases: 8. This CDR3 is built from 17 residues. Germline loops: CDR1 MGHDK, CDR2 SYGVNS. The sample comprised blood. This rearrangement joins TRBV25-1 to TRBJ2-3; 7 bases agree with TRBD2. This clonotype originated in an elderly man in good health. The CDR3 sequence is CASSEARGYTSTDTQYF. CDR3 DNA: TGTGCCAGCAGTGAAGCGCGGGGGTATACTAGCACAGATACGCAGTATTTT.